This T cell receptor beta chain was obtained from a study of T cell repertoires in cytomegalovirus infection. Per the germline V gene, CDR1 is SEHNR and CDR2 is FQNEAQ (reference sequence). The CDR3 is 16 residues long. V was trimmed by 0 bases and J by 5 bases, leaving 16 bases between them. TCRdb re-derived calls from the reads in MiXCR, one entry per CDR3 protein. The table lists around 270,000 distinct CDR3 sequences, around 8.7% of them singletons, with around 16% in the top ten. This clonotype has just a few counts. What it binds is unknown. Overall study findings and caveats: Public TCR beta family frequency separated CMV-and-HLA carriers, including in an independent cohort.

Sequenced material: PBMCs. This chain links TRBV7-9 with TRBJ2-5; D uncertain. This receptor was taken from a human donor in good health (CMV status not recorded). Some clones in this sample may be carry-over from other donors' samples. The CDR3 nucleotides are TGTGCCAGCAGCTTAGCTCGAGGACCGCTCCGGGAGACCCAGTACTTC. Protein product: CASSLARGPLRETQYF.